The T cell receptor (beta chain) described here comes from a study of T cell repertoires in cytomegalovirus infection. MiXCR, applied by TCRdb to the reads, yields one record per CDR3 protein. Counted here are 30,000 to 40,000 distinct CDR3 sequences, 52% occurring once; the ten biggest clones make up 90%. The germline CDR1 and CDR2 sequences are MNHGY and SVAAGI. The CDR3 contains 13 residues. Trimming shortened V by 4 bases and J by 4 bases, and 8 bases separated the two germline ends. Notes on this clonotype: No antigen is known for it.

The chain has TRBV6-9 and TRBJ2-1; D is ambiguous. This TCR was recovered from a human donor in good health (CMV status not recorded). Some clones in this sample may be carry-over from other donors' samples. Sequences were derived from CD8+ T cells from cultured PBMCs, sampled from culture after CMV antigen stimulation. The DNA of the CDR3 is TGTGCCAGCAGTTTCTACAGTTACAATGAGCAGTTCTTC. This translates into CASSFYSYNEQFF.